This T cell receptor (beta chain) was sequenced for a study of T cell responses to AZD1222 COVID-19 vaccine. Study-level results: An increase in Spike-specific TCR breadth and depth was observed after two AZD1222 doses. Seropositive status at baseline applied to only 5 to 7 AZD1222 recipients.

Second doses at about 4 or about 12 weeks were pooled. A word on this clone: Its antigen is not known.

Assay: immunoSEQ multiplex PCR; the TCRdb copy retains only in-frame clones and omits some. Of over 85,000 clones detected, approximately 89% appear once; the ten largest clones hold 5.3%. CDR3 size: 16 residues. Per the germline V gene, CDR1 is SGDLS and CDR2 is YYNGEE. With 0 bases removed from V and 8 bases from J, the gap between germline ends came to 20 bases. The chain recombines TRBV9 with TRBJ1-2, with D uncertain. The sequencing here drew on peripheral blood, taken 28 days after the second AZD1222 dose. The clonotype comes from an adult who received the AZD1222 COVID-19 vaccine. As DNA, the CDR3 is TGTGCCAGCAGCGTAGGTCCGGGATCAGTGGGATACGGCTACACCTTC. Its translation: CASSVGPGSVGYGYTF.